The rows below give T cell receptor beta chains drawn from one sample of a study of blood T cell repertoires in COVID-19. Generated by immunoSEQ multiplex PCR, the TCRdb table keeps only in-frame clones and is missing some. In the table there are more than 250,000 clones, 88% of which are singletons. The sequencing sample was made of peripheral blood. These TCRs come from a human donor in a cohort sampled during active COVID-19. Both conserved end residues are part of each CDR3.

v_call,cdr3_aa
TRBV2,CATKVRESNYGYTF
TRBV9,CASSGRQGLYEQYF
TRBV6-6,CATAGQGGNQPQHF
TRBV5-4,CASSLDATGGKLFF
TRBV19,CASSIPPGTGVNYGYTF
TRBV4-1,CASSQGKGGVGDEQYF
TRBV5-1,CASRAGQGSHYGYTF
TRBV5-1,CASSLWTGMNTEAFF
TRBV5-1,CASSVQGEETQYF
TRBV4-3,CASSWNARGGYTF